Listed here is a single TCR beta chain. This sample was taken from a study of T cells in localized non-small cell lung cancer. The CDR3 totals 15 residues. V shed 6 bases, J shed 3 bases, and the junction held 9 bases outside the gene matches. Looked up from germline, CDR1 is SGHTS and CDR2 is YDEGEE. Profiled with immunoSEQ multiplex PCR; TCRdb holds only in-frame clones, not every one. The sample consists of tens of thousands of clones, about 87% of them appearing once. The sample here was peripheral blood, taken before any cancer treatment. The V gene is TRBV5-8, the J gene TRBJ1-5, with 7 bases lining up with TRBD1. The clonotype was recovered from a woman aged 40-70 years with stage I lung adenocarcinoma. DNA of the CDR3: TGTGCCAGCACCCTCTGGGGGACAGCCAATCAGCCCCAGCATTTT. Its translation is CASTLWGTANQPQHF.